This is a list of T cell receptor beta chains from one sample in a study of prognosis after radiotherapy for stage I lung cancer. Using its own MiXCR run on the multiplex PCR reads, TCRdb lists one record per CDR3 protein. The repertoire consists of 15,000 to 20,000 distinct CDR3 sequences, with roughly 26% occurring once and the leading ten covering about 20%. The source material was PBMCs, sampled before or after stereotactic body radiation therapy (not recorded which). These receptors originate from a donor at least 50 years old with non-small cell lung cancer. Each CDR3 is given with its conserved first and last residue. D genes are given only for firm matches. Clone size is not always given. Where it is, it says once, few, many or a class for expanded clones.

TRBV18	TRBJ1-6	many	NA	CASSPPFGTEYNSPLHF	TGTGCCAGCTCACCACCGTTCGGGACGGAGTATAATTCACCCCTCCACTTT
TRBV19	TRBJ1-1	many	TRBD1	CATDRGTMNTEAFF	TGTGCCACGGACAGGGGGACCATGAACACTGAAGCTTTCTTT
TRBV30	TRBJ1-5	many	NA	CAWSNSHSNQPQHF	TGTGCCTGGAGTAACAGCCATAGCAATCAGCCCCAGCATTTT
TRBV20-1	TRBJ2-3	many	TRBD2	CSARSLAGGTDTQYF	TGCAGTGCTAGGTCCCTAGCGGGAGGTACAGATACGCAGTATTTT
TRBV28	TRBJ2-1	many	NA	CASTVGDTTYNEQFF	TGTGCCAGCACCGTGGGGGACACCACCTACAATGAGCAGTTCTTC
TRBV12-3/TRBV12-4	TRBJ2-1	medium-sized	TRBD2	CASSLSSGSRNEQFF	TGTGCCAGCAGTTTATCTAGCGGGAGTAGGAATGAGCAGTTCTTC
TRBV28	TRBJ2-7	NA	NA	CASSLGPHKQYF	TGTGCAAGCAGTTTAGGTCCCCATAAGCAGTACTTC
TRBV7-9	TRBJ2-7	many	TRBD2	CASSSGTSGSSYEQYF	TGTGCCAGCAGCTCAGGGACTAGCGGGAGCTCCTACGAGCAGTACTTC
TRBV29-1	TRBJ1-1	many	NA	CSVDYGGQNTEAFF	TGCAGCGTTGATTATGGGGGCCAGAACACTGAAGCTTTCTTT
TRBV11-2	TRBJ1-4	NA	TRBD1	CTSSPGQGGTNEKLFF	TGTACCAGCAGCCCAGGACAGGGTGGAACCAATGAAAAACTGTTTTTT
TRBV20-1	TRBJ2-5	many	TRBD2	CSARDFLGGTGETQYF	TGCAGTGCTAGAGATTTCTTGGGAGGGACCGGAGAGACCCAGTACTTC
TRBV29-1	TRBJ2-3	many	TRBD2	CSVRSAGGGADTQYF	TGCAGCGTCCGGAGTGCGGGAGGTGGGGCAGATACGCAGTATTTT
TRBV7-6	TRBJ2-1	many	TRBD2	CASSFFPGLAGENEQFF	TGTGCCAGCAGCTTCTTTCCGGGACTAGCGGGAGAGAATGAGCAGTTCTTC
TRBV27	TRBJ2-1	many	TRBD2	CASSLFRTSYNEQFF	TGTGCCAGCAGTTTATTTCGGACTAGCTACAATGAGCAGTTCTTC
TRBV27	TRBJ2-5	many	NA	CASKRQETQYF	TGTGCCAGCAAAAGACAAGAGACCCAGTACTTC
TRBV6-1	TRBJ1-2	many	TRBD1	CASSPGQGMRYTF	TGTGCCAGCAGTCCCGGACAGGGTATGCGCTACACCTTC
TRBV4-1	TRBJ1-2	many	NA	CASSQDRGGGDGYTF	TGCGCCAGCAGCCAAGATCGTGGGGGCGGGGACGGCTACACCTTC
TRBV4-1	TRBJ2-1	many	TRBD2	CASRPLGTSGNRGAYNEQFF	TGCGCCAGCAGACCCCTAGGGACTAGCGGGAATAGAGGGGCCTACAATGAGCAGTTCTTC
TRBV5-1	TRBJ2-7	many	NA	CASSLDGRTGPNYEQYF	TGCGCCAGCAGCTTGGATGGTAGGACCGGACCGAACTACGAGCAGTACTTC
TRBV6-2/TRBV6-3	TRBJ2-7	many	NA	CASRTSHYEQYF	TGTGCCAGCAGAACGTCACACTACGAGCAGTACTTC
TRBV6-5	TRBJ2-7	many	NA	CASSYSIYGQGEYEQYF	TGTGCCAGCAGTTACTCGATTTACGGGCAGGGAGAATACGAGCAGTACTTC
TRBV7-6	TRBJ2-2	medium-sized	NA	CASSRDGVSSGELFF	TGTGCCAGCAGCCGGGACGGGGTCTCTTCCGGGGAGCTGTTTTTT
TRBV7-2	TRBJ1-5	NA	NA	CASSLQKNQPQHF	TGTGCCAGCAGTCTGCAGAAAAATCAACCCCAGCATTTT
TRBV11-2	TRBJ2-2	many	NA	CASSADSNTGELFF	TGTGCCAGCAGCGCCGACTCGAACACCGGGGAGCTGTTTTTT
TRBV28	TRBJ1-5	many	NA	CASEQGMGNQPQHF	TGTGCCAGCGAACAGGGAATGGGCAATCAGCCCCAGCATTTT
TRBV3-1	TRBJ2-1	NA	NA	CASSSRRGSHADDQFF	TGTGCCAGCAGCTCTCGTCGGGGCTCCCATGCCGATGATCAGTTCTTC